The TCR beta chain under discussion was sequenced for a study of blood T cell repertoires in COVID-19. For this clone: In the same sample, other DNA sequences code for this CDR3.

The V and J ends lost 0 bases and 0 bases respectively, with 6 bases between them. There are 15 residues in the CDR3. The germline V gene encodes CDR1 KGHSH and CDR2 LQKENI. Original processing notes: Researchers report that nucleated cell counts were estimated from reference gene primer amplification. Sequencing used immunoSEQ multiplex PCR; TCRdb keeps in-frame clones, though not all of them. D and trimming were read from the DNA, whereas the V and J calls and clone size are those reported in that table. Among about 74,000 clones listed, 90% were seen once. The sequence was obtained from a man between 50 and 59 years old with acute or convalescent COVID-19. The sample taken for sequencing was peripheral blood. V and J are TRBV18 and TRBJ2-1, with D possibly matching TRBD1 (6 bases). The DNA of the CDR3 is TGTGCCAGCTCACCACCAGGGGGCTCCTACAATGAGCAGTTCTTC. Its translation: CASSPPGGSYNEQFF.